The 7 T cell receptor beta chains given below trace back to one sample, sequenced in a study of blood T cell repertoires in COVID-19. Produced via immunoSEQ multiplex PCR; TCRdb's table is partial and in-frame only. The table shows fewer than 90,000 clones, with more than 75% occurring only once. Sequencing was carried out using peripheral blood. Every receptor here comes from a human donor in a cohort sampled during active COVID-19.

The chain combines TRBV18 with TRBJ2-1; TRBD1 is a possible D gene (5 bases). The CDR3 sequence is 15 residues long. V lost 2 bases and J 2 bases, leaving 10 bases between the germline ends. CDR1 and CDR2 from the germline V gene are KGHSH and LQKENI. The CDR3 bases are TGTGCCAGCTCACCATGGCAGGGCGCCTACAATGAGCAGTTCTTC. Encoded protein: CASSPWQGAYNEQFF. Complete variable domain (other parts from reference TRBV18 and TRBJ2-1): NAGVMQNPRHLVRRRGQEARLRCSPMKGHSHVYWYRQLPEEGLKFMVYLQKENIIDESGMPKERFSAEFPKEGPSILRIQQVVRGDSAAYFCASSPWQGAYNEQFFGPGTRLTVL.

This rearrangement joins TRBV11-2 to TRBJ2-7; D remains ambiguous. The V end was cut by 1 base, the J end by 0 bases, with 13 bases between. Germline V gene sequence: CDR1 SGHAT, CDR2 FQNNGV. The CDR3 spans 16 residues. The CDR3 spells CASSLGPRSPSYEQYF. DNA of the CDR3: TGTGCCAGCAGCTTAGGCCCCCGTAGCCCCTCCTACGAGCAGTACTTC.

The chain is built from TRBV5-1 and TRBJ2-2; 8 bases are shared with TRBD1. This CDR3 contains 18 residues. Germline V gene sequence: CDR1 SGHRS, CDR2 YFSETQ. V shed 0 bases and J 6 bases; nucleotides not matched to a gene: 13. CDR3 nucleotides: TGCGCCAGCAGCTTGGTCGCACAGGGGACAGGTGGGCCCGGGGAGCTGTTTTTT. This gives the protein CASSLVAQGTGGPGELFF.

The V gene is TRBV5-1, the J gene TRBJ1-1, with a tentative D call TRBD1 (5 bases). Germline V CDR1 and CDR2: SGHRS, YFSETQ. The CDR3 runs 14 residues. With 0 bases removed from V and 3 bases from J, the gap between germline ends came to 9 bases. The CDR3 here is CASSLGSGDTEAFF. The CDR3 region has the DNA TGCGCCAGCAGCTTGGGCTCGGGGGACACTGAAGCTTTCTTT.

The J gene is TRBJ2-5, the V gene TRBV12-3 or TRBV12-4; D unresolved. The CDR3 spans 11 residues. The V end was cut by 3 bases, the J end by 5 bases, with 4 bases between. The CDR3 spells CASSFGETQYF. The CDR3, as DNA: TGTGCCAGCAGTTTCGGGGAGACCCAGTACTTC.

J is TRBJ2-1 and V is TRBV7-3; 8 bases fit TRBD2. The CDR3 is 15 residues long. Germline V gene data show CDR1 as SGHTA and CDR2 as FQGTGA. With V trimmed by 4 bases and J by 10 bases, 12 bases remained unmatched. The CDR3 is CASSSGTSGGKEQFF. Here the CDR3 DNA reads TGTGCCAGCAGCTCCGGAACCTCGGGGGGGAAGGAGCAGTTCTTC.

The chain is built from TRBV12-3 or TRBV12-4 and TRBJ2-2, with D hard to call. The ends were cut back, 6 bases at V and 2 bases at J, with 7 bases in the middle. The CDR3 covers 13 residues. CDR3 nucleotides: TGTGCCAGCAGGGAGCCCAACACCGGGGAGCTGTTTTTT. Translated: CASREPNTGELFF.